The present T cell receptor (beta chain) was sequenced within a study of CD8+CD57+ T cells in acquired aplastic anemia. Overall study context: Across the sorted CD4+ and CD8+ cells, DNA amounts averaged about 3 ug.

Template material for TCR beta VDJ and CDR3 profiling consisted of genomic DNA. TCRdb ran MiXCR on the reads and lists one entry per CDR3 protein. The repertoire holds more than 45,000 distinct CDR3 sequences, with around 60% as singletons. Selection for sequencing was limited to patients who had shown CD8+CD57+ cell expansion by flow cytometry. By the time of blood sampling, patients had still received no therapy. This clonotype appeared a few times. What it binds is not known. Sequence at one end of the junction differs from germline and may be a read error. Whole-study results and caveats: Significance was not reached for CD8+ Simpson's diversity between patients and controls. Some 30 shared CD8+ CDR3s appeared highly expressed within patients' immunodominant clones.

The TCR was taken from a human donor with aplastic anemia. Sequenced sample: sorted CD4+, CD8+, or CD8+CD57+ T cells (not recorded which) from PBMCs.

In DNA, the CDR3 is TGTGCCAGCAGTGAACCTGATGAGGTTAATAGAAACACCGTATATTTT. Translation gives CASSEPDEVNRNTVYF. The chain joins TRBV6-1 to TRBJ1-3; unclear D gene. Germline CDR1 reads MNHNS; CDR2 reads SASEGT. The CDR3 is 16 residues long.